The clone carrying this T cell receptor (beta chain) has only one observation. Its antigen remains unidentified. The sample comes from a study of OX40 agonist ivuxolimab in advanced cancers. Whole-study results and caveats: CD8+ T cells were the subset that, on average, had more expanded clones than CD4+. Partial responders receiving 0.1-3.0 mg/kg showed among the lowest clonal expansion.

This CDR3 has 19 amino acids. CDR1 and CDR2 from the germline V gene are SGHTA and FQGTGA. J lost 4 bases, V lost 5 bases, and 20 bases had no gene match. The table came from immunoSEQ multiplex PCR; TCRdb's copy has only in-frame clones and leaves some out. The table has fewer than 70,000 clones, about 90% seen once. The material was CD4+ or CD8+ T cells sorted from blood, obtained in a trial of the OX40 agonist ivuxolimab. V usage is TRBV7-3 and J usage is TRBJ2-7; TRBD2 agrees at 10 bases. The source of this sequence is an adult with an advanced solid tumor such as melanoma, head and neck, liver or kidney cancer. CDR3 loop: CASSQDRAKAGGTPYEQYF. CDR3 nucleotides: TGTGCCAGCAGCCAGGACAGGGCGAAAGCGGGAGGGACCCCTTACGAGCAGTACTTC.